Listed below are T cell receptor beta chains from one sample, sequenced in a study of response to subunit inactivated influenza vaccine. A single record per CDR3 protein comes from TCRdb applying MiXCR to the RT-PCR reads. Among 150,000 to 200,000 distinct CDR3 sequences listed, about 10% were seen once. This sample comprised non-naive T cells sorted from PBMCs, obtained on the day of vaccination. The receptors were sampled from a man aged 45-65 years who received an inactivated influenza vaccine. Both conserved end residues are trimmed from each CDR3. The size field is filled for only some rows; it gives once, few, many or a size class.

TRBV28	.	ASSESSYNEQF
TRBV4-2	.	ASSQDREEAF
TRBV4-2	many	ASRRGDEQF
TRBV20-1	few	SARDQAAIAGTLGSSYNEQF
TRBV11-2	few	ASSPSPRIAGGGNYNEQF
TRBV4-3	many	ASSQGETGEQY
TRBV28	few	ASSYDPDRAPTDTQY
TRBV7-6	few	ASSWRQGGDTGELF
TRBV7-2	many	ASSQVPGQIANYGYT
TRBV5-1	many	ASSLVSGESYT
TRBV6-1	.	ASSPIIRGISSGANVLT
TRBV5-5	few	ASSFPTSGVADTQY
TRBV18	few	ASSPRREGSEQF
TRBV20-1	many	SARGGKVEQY
TRBV7-8	few	ASSARGSYGYT
TRBV12-3/TRBV12-4	.	ASSPLKLFRGLAGYEQS
TRBV18	.	ASSPGDRGQNTEAF
TRBV9	few	ASSPPGVGLLETQY
TRBV4-3	.	ASSQTAGITDTQY
TRBV5-1	few	ASSFNGEETQY
TRBV7-2	many	ASSLSRATGELF
TRBV12-3/TRBV12-4	many	ASSLRVPGHTEAF
TRBV7-2	.	ASSLRGIAGYTDTQY
TRBV7-2	many	ASSLLGIPYNEQF
TRBV20-1	few	SARDGRTDYEQY
TRBV20-1	many	SAFRDRVTDTQY
TRBV4-1	few	ASSLRTAYEQY
TRBV7-2	many	ASSQPSWIAKNIQY
TRBV7-2	few	ASSAGLAGGNNEQF
TRBV3-1	few	ASSPERGGVI
TRBV12-3/TRBV12-4	.	ASSLVSGDQPQH
TRBV28	.	ASNKQPTDTQY
TRBV5-5	.	ASSPVGSGNTIY
TRBV20-1	.	SAGYRGAWQETQY
TRBV2	once	AFCGDEGLAGIQVEQF
TRBV20-1	.	SAPDSANTGELF
TRBV6-2/TRBV6-3	many	ASSHKGDAF
TRBV9	.	ASCGTGMNGELF
TRBV6-2/TRBV6-3	many	AGSSPWANNEQF
TRBV5-5	.	ASGGNYGYT
TRBV9	.	ASSGRTGQDYGYT
TRBV7-2	few	ASSVNAGGNYGYT
TRBV20-1	few	SALRLNTEAF
TRBV7-2	few	ASSLTGANNEQF
TRBV10-3	.	AISEPGLGTTSYEQY
TRBV5-1	few	ASSVERGEQY
TRBV6-2/TRBV6-3	many	ASSFFNGEQY
TRBV5-1	few	ASSLDAATGVYEQY
TRBV5-4	few	ASSRVETDTQY
TRBV10-3	few	AISAETGLAKNIQY
TRBV5-6	few	ASSLWRGLLDSTDTQY
TRBV28	few	ASSETGGNEKLF
TRBV28	many	ASSSLLSGASGSEQF